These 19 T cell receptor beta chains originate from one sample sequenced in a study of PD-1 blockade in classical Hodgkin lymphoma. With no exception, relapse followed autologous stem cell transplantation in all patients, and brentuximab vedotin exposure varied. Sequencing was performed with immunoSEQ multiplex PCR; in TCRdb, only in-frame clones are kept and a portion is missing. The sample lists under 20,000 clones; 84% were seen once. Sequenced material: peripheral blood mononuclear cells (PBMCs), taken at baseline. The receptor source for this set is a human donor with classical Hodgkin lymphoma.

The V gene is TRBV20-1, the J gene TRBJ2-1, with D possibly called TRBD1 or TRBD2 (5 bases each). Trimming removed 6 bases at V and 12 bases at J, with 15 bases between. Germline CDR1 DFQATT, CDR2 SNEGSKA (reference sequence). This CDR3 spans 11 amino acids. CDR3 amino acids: CSAKLERGQFF. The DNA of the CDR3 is TGCAGTGCCAAATTGGAGAGGGGGCAGTTCTTC.

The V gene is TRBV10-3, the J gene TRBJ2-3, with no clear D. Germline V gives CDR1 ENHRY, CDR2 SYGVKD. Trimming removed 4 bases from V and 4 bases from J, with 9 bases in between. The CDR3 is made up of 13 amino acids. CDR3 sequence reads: CAISGVGSDTQYF. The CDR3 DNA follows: TGTGCCATCAGTGGAGTTGGTTCAGATACGCAGTATTTT.

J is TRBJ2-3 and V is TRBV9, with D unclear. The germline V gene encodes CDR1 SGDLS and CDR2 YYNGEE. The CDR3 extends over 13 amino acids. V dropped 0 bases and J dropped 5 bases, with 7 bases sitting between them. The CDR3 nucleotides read TGTGCCAGCAGCGTAGCGTTAGGAGATACGCAGTATTTT. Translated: CASSVALGDTQYF.

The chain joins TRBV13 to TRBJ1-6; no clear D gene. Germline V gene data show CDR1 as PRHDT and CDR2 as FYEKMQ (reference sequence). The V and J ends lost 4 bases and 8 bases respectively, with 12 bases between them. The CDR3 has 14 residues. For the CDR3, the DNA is TGTGCCAGCAGCTCAGAAGGGAGGGATTCACCCCTCCACTTT. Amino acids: CASSSEGRDSPLHF.

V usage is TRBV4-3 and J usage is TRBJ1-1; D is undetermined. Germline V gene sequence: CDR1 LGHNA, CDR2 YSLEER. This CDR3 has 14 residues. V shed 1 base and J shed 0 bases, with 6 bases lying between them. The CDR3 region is CASSQVGMNTEAFF. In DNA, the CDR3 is TGCGCCAGCAGCCAAGTAGGTATGAACACTGAAGCTTTCTTT.

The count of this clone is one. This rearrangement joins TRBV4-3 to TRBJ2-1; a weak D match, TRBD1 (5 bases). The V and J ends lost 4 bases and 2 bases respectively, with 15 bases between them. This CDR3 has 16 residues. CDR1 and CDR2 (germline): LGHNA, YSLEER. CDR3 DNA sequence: TGCGCCAGCAGCCGTGGACATTCGGATCCCTACAATGAGCAGTTCTTC. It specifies CASSRGHSDPYNEQFF.

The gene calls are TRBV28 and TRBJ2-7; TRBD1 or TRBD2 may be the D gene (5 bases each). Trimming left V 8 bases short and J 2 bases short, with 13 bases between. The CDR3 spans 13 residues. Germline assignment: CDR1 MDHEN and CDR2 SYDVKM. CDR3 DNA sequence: TGTGCCAGCGAATCCGGGGCGACCTACGAGCAGTACTTC. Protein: CASESGATYEQYF.

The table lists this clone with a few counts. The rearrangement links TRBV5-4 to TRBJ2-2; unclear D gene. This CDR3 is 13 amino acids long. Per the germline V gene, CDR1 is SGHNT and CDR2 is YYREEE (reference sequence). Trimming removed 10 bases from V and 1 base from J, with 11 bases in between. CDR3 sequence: CAFADQNTGELFF. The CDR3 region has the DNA TGTGCCTTCGCGGACCAGAACACCGGGGAGCTGTTTTTT.

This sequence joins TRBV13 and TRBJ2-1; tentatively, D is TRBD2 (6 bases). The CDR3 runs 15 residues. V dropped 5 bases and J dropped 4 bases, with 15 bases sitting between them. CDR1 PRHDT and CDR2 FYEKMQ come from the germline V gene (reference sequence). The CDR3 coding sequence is TGTGCCAGCAGCGAAAGGAGGGGAGCATACAATGAGCAGTTCTTC. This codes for CASSERRGAYNEQFF.

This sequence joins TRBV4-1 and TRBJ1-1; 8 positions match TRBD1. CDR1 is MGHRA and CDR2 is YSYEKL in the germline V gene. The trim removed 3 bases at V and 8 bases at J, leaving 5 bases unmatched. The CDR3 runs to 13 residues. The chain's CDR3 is CASSQRTGREAFF. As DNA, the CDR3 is TGCGCCAGCAGCCAGAGGACAGGGAGGGAAGCTTTCTTT.

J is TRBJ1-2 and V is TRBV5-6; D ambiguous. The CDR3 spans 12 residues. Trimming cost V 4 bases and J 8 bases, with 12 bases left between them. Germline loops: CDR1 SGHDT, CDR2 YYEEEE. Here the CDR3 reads CASSTSGGGYTF. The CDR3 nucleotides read TGTGCCAGCAGCACTTCCGGTGGAGGCTACACCTTC.

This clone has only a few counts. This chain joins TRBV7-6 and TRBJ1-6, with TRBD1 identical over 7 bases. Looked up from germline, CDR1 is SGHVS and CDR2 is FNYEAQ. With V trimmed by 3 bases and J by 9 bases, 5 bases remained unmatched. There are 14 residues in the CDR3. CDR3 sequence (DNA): TGTGCCAGCAGCTTTCGACAGGGAGTTTCACCCCTCCACTTT. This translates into CASSFRQGVSPLHF. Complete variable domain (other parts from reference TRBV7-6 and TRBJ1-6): GAGVSQSPRYKVTKRGQDVALRCDPISGHVSLYWYRQALGQGPEFLTYFNYEAQQDKSGLPNDRFSAERPEGSISTLTIQRTEQRDSAMYRCASSFRQGVSPLHFGNGTRLTVT.

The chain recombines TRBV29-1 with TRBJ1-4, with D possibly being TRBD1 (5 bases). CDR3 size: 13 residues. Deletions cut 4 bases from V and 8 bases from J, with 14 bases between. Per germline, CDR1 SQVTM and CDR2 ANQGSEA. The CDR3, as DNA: TGCAGCGTTGGAGAGGGGTTGTGGGAAAAACTGTTTTTT. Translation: CSVGEGLWEKLFF.

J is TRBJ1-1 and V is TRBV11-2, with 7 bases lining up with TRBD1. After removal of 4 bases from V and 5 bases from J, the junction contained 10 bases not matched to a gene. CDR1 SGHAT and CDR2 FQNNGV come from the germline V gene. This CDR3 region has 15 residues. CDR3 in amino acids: CASSSPGGRKTEAFF. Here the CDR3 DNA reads TGTGCCAGCAGCTCTCCAGGGGGGCGGAAGACTGAAGCTTTCTTT.

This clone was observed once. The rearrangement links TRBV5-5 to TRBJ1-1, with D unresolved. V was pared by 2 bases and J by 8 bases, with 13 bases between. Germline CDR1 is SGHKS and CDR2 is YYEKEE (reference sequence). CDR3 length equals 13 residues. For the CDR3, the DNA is TGTGCCAGCAGCTTCCTCCACCCAGGAGAAGCTTTCTTT. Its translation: CASSFLHPGEAFF.

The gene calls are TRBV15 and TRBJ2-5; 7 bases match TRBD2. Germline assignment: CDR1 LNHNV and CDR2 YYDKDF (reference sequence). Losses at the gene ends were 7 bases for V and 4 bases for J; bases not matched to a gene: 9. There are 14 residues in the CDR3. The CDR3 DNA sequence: TGTGCCACCACCTGGGGAGGGTCTCGAGAGACCCAGTACTTC. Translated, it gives CATTWGGSRETQYF.

The CDR3 protein is CASSLCAPQTWASYEQYF. Written as DNA, the CDR3 is TGTGCCAGCAGCTTATGCGCCCCTCAAACCTGGGCCTCCTACGAGCAGTACTTC. The chain combines TRBV13 with TRBJ2-7; D unclear. Trimming took 2 bases from V and 0 from J, leaving 20 bases between them. Germline-derived CDR1 and CDR2 are PRHDT and FYEKMQ (reference sequence). The CDR3 length is 18 residues. Full variable domain (outside the CDR3, taken from reference TRBV13 and TRBJ2-7): AAGVIQSPRHLIKEKRETATLKCYPIPRHDTVYWYQQGPGQDPQFLISFYEKMQSDKGSIPDRFSAQQFSDYHSELNMSSLELGDSALYFCASSLCAPQTWASYEQYFGPGTRLTVT.

CDR3 loop: CASSFVGTNEKLFF. Here the CDR3 DNA reads TGTGCCAGCAGTTTTGTAGGAACTAATGAAAAACTGTTTTTT. The chain couples TRBV27 to TRBJ1-4; D remains ambiguous. The germline V gene has CDR1 MNHEY and CDR2 SMNVEV (reference sequence). Trimming shortened V by 3 bases and J by 1 base, and 6 bases separated the two germline ends. The CDR3 extends over 14 amino acids.

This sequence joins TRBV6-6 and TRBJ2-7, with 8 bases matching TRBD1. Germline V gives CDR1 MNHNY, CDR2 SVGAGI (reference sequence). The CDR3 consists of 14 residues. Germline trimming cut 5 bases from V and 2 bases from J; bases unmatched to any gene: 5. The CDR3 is CASSHGTGTYEQYF. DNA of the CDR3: TGTGCCAGCAGTCACGGGACAGGTACCTACGAGCAGTACTTC.